This record looks at one T cell receptor beta chain sequence and its context. Produced via immunoSEQ multiplex PCR; TCRdb's table is partial and in-frame only. The data show 100,000 to 140,000 clones, roughly 90% seen once. The data derive from a study of blood T cell repertoires in COVID-19. Study-level information: COVID-19 samples from acute and convalescent phases originated in the United States, Italy and Spain. PBMCs, B-cell-depleted T cells, or T cells provided the cDNA or gDNA that made up the material.

Germline V gene data show CDR1 as KGHSH and CDR2 as LQKENI. V was clipped by 5 bases and J by 0 bases, with 11 bases between them. This CDR3 has 15 amino acids. The material sequenced was peripheral blood. This receptor was taken from a man aged 40-50 years with active or convalescent COVID-19. The chain recombines TRBV18 with TRBJ1-3, with D perhaps TRBD1 (6 bases). The CDR3 DNA reads TGTGCCAGCTCAAATACAGGGTTCTCTGGAAACACCATATATTTT. Its protein product is CASSNTGFSGNTIYF.